This TCR beta chain was sequenced for a study of T cell changes during pregnancy in multiple sclerosis. The CDR3 extends over 13 amino acids. V was shortened by 3 bases and J by 3 bases, with 9 bases between the two germline ends. Germline V lookup: CDR1 LNHDA, CDR2 SQIVND (reference sequence). TCRdb keeps only in-frame clones here, not all; method: immunoSEQ multiplex PCR. The sample shows some 90,000 clones, roughly 91% of them seen only once. The V and J genes are TRBV19 and TRBJ2-7; D is unresolved. The receptor was isolated from a female donor in good health, enrolled as a control in a pregnancy study. This sample comprised peripheral blood, obtained after pregnancy. The CDR3 DNA reads TGTGCCAGTAGTATGGGCTTTCTCTACGAGCAGTACTTC. Its translation is CASSMGFLYEQYF.